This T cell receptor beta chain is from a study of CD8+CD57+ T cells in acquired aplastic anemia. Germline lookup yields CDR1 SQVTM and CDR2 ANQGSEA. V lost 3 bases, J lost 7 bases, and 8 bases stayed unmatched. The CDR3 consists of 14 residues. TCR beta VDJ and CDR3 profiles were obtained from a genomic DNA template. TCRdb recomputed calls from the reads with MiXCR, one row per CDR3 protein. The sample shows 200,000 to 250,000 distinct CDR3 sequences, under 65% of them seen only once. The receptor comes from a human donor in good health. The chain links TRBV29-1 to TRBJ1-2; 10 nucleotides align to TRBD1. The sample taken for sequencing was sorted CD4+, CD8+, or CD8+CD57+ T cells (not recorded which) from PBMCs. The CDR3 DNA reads TGCAGCGTTGATGCGACAGGGGGCGCGTCTGGCTACACCTTC. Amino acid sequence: CSVDATGGASGYTF.